The 20 T cell receptor beta chains below come from one sample, sequenced in a study of blood T cell repertoires in COVID-19. TCRdb keeps only in-frame clones here, not all; method: immunoSEQ multiplex PCR. The data contain 300,000 to 350,000 clones, roughly 86% of them singletons. Specimen: peripheral blood. The receptors were sampled from a woman in her 70s with COVID-19, enrolled during active disease.

The chain uses TRBV7-2 and TRBJ2-7, with D maybe TRBD2 (6 bases). Trimming took 5 bases from V and 2 from J, leaving 13 bases between them. The CDR3 totals 14 residues. CDR1 and CDR2 (germline): SGHTA, FQGNSA. CDR3 nucleotides: TGTGCCAGCAGCCGCCAGCGGGTAACCTACGAGCAGTACTTC. Translating it yields CASSRQRVTYEQYF. The whole variable domain, remainder taken from reference TRBV7-2 and TRBJ2-7, is GAGVSQSPSNKVTEKGKDVELRCDPISGHTALYWYRQSLGQGLEFLIYFQGNSAPDKSGLPSDRFSAERTGGSVSTLTIQRTQQEDSAVYLCASSRQRVTYEQYFGPGTRLTVT.

The rearrangement joins TRBV27 to TRBJ1-2, with a tentative D call TRBD1 (6 bases). The V gene's germline CDR1 is MNHEY and CDR2 SMNVEV (reference sequence). Trimming removed 0 bases from V and 3 bases from J, with 8 bases in between. The CDR3 is 14 amino acids. In nucleotides, the CDR3 is TGTGCCAGCAGTTTATCTCAGGGGCACTATGGCTACACCTTC. It encodes CASSLSQGHYGYTF.

J is TRBJ1-3 and V is TRBV11-2; D perhaps matches TRBD1 (5 bases). CDR3 length equals 14 residues. Germline V CDR1 and CDR2: SGHAT, FQNNGV. V was shortened by 0 bases and J by 2 bases, with 5 bases between the two germline ends. As DNA, the CDR3 is TGTGCCAGCAGCTTAGACAGGGCTGGAAACACCATATATTTT. The encoded protein is CASSLDRAGNTIYF.

J is TRBJ1-1 and V is TRBV10-2, with no clear D. The CDR3 has 13 amino acids. The V and J ends lost 8 bases and 1 base respectively, with 11 bases between them. Germline V gene lookup returns CDR1 WSHSY and CDR2 SAAADI. The CDR3 DNA reads TGCGCCAGCGGGGAGGGTCGGAACACTGAAGCTTTCTTT. Translation gives CASGEGRNTEAFF.

The chain has TRBV5-1 and TRBJ2-7; 9 bases fit TRBD2. The CDR3 extends over 15 amino acids. J lost 5 bases, V lost 0 bases, and 6 bases had no gene match. The germline V gene has CDR1 SGHRS and CDR2 YFSETQ. The CDR3 DNA is TGCGCCAGCAGCTTGGCGGGCGGGGGGGCGCACGAGCAGTACTTC. Translated: CASSLAGGGAHEQYF.

This chain uses TRBV21-1 with TRBJ1-1; the D call in the table, TRBD1, was not verified against the DNA. TRBV21-1 is a pseudogene. The CDR3 covers 16 residues. Written as DNA, the CDR3 is TGTGCCAGCAGCAACCTACTACAGGGGGCGGACACTGAAGCTTTCTTT. Translated, it gives CASSNLLQGADTEAFF.

This sequence joins TRBV25-1 and TRBJ1-1, with TRBD1 identical over 11 bases. The germline CDR1 and CDR2 sequences are MGHDK and SYGVNS. The CDR3 length is 15 residues. V dropped 5 bases and J dropped 3; count of bases not matched to a gene: 5. The CDR3 bases are TGTGCCAGCAGTCCGAGGACAGGGGGCCACACTGAAGCTTTCTTT. Residues: CASSPRTGGHTEAFF. Drawing the rest from reference TRBV25-1 and TRBJ1-1, the complete variable domain is EADIYQTPRYLVIGTGKKITLECSQTMGHDKMYWYQQDPGMELHLIHYSYGVNSTEKGDLSSESTVSRIRTEHFPLTLESARPSHTSQYLCASSPRTGGHTEAFFGQGTRLTVV.

The genes are TRBV7-2 and TRBJ1-1; D not resolved. The CDR3 runs to 13 residues. Germline CDR1 is SGHTA and CDR2 is FQGNSA. V was trimmed by 1 base and J by 1 base, leaving 4 bases between them. CDR3 sequence (DNA): TGTGCCAGCAGCTTAGTACAGAACACTGAAGCTTTCTTT. Protein: CASSLVQNTEAFF.

The chain recombines TRBV12-5 with TRBJ1-2; possible D gene TRBD1, 5 bases. CDR1 and CDR2 (germline): LGHNT, FRNRAP. This CDR3 has 18 amino acids. V was shortened by 0 bases and J by 0 bases, with 17 bases between the two germline ends. CDR3 bases: TGTGCTAGTGGTTTGGTAAGATCGCCGGCAGGGACTAACTATGGCTACACCTTC. This gives the protein CASGLVRSPAGTNYGYTF.

In its sample, this clone was seen a few times. The chain employs TRBV12-2 and TRBJ1-5; the table gives TRBD1 as D, unverified against the DNA. TRBV12-2 is designated a pseudogene. The CDR3 runs 15 residues. CDR3: CASRLGDRDGQPQHF. DNA of the CDR3: TGTGCAAGTCGCTTAGGGGACAGGGACGGTCAGCCCCAGCATTTT.

The chain links TRBV9 to TRBJ2-5, with 15 bases matching TRBD2. With V trimmed by 3 bases and J by 0 bases, 6 bases remained unmatched. There are 18 residues in the CDR3. Germline V lookup: CDR1 SGDLS, CDR2 YYNGEE. The chain's CDR3 is CASSAQGTSGGYQETQYF. The DNA for the CDR3 is TGTGCCAGCAGCGCCCAAGGGACTAGCGGGGGGTACCAAGAGACCCAGTACTTC.

This sequence joins TRBV28 and TRBJ2-3, with TRBD2 matching over 9 bases. This CDR3 is built from 13 residues. Germline V lookup: CDR1 MDHEN, CDR2 SYDVKM. V dropped 5 bases and J dropped 6; count of bases not matched to a gene: 3. The CDR3 reads CASSAGGQDTQYF. The CDR3, as DNA: TGTGCCAGCAGTGCGGGGGGGCAGGATACGCAGTATTTT.

This clone occurred once. The chain recombines TRBV18 with TRBJ2-3; 8 bases fit TRBD2. Germline V gene data show CDR1 as KGHSH and CDR2 as LQKENI. Losses at the gene ends were 4 bases for V and 5 bases for J; bases not matched to a gene: 8. CDR3 size: 15 residues. CDR3 sequence: CASSQKAGAGDTQYF. The CDR3 nucleotides read TGTGCCAGCTCACAAAAAGCGGGGGCGGGAGATACGCAGTATTTT.

This chain joins TRBV4-3 and TRBJ2-3; TRBD2 agrees at 11 bases. This CDR3 spans 15 amino acids. The V gene's germline CDR1 is LGHNA and CDR2 YSLEER. V dropped 0 bases and J dropped 6; count of bases not matched to a gene: 2. The CDR3 coding sequence is TGCGCCAGCAGCCAAGACGCTAGCGGGGGGGATACGCAGTATTTT. Translated: CASSQDASGGDTQYF.

CDR3 loop: CASSPPGDLYEQYF. In DNA form, the CDR3 reads TGTGCCAGCAGTCCACCGGGGGACCTCTACGAGCAGTACTTC. This chain joins TRBV27 and TRBJ2-7; D possibly corresponds to TRBD2 (6 bases). The germline V gene encodes CDR1 MNHEY and CDR2 SMNVEV (reference sequence). The V and J ends lost 5 bases and 3 bases respectively, with 14 bases between them. This CDR3 contains 14 residues.

This clone was seen more than once but under ten times. The chain combines TRBV7-2 with TRBJ2-1; tentatively, D is TRBD2 (6 bases). The V end was cut by 5 bases, the J end by 6 bases, with 20 bases between. The CDR3 loop spans 16 amino acids. CDR1 SGHTA and CDR2 FQGNSA come from the germline V gene. The CDR3 bases are TGTGCCAGCAGCAGAGAGCTCGGGACTCTCTCCAATGAGCAGTTCTTC. As protein: CASSRELGTLSNEQFF. Full variable domain (missing parts from reference TRBV7-2 and TRBJ2-1): GAGVSQSPSNKVTEKGKDVELRCDPISGHTALYWYRQSLGQGLEFLIYFQGNSAPDKSGLPSDRFSAERTGGSVSTLTIQRTQQEDSAVYLCASSRELGTLSNEQFFGPGTRLTVL.

The rearrangement joins TRBV7-2 to TRBJ1-4; 7 nucleotides agree with TRBD1. CDR1 is SGHTA, CDR2 FQGNSA, per germline. CDR3 size: 14 residues. V dropped 3 bases and J dropped 10; count of bases not matched to a gene: 8. CDR3 region: CASSLGGQYGKLFF. CDR3 nucleotide sequence: TGTGCCAGCAGCTTGGGGGGACAGTACGGAAAACTGTTTTTT.

The rearrangement uses TRBV5-1 and TRBJ1-4; 8 positions match TRBD1. V trimming: 4 bases; J trimming: 0 bases; junction bases outside the gene matches: 5. The CDR3 is made up of 16 amino acids. Germline V gene sequence: CDR1 SGHRS, CDR2 YFSETQ. This CDR3 is CASSEGQGTTNEKLFF. CDR3 sequence (DNA): TGCGCCAGCAGCGAAGGACAGGGCACAACTAATGAAAAACTGTTTTTT.

The sample holds one count of this clone. The chain carries TRBV5-6 and TRBJ1-2; 8 positions agree with TRBD1. Germline V CDR1 and CDR2: SGHDT, YYEEEE. V lost 2 bases to trimming and J lost 4 bases; unmatched junction nucleotides: 10. The CDR3 runs 16 residues. CDR3 sequence reads: CASSFIGQGEAYGYTF. CDR3 nucleotides: TGTGCCAGCAGCTTTATTGGACAGGGAGAGGCCTATGGCTACACCTTC.

This rearrangement joins TRBV2 to TRBJ1-2, with D possibly being TRBD1 (6 bases). V dropped 10 bases and J dropped 7 bases, with 13 bases sitting between them. Germline assignment: CDR1 SNHLY and CDR2 FYNNEI. The CDR3 length is 11 residues. CDR3 in amino acids: CATFHRAGYTF. In DNA form, the CDR3 reads TGTGCCACTTTCCACAGGGCTGGCTACACCTTC. The entire variable domain, with the rest obtained from reference TRBV2 and TRBJ1-2, is as follows: EPEVTQTPSHQVTQMGQEVILRCVPISNHLYFYWYRQILGQKVEFLVSFYNNEISEKSEIFDDQFSVERPDGSNFTLKIRSTKLEDSAMYFCATFHRAGYTFGSGTRLTVV.